This TCR beta chain derives from a study of T cell changes during pregnancy in multiple sclerosis. The germline CDR1 and CDR2 sequences are SGDLS and YYNGEE. V lost 0 bases and J 5 bases, leaving 12 bases between the germline ends. This CDR3 has 14 amino acids. Measured with immunoSEQ multiplex PCR; TCRdb has only the in-frame clones, and not every one. The sample lists around 50,000 clones; 85% to 90% were seen once. The V call is TRBV9, the J call TRBJ2-7; tentatively, D is TRBD1 (5 bases). The sequence was obtained from a female donor with multiple sclerosis, enrolled in a pregnancy study. This specimen was CD8+ T cells from peripheral blood mononuclear cells, taken in the second trimester of pregnancy. The CDR3 loop reads CASSVGSGRNEQYF. CDR3 nucleotide sequence: TGTGCCAGCAGCGTAGGCTCAGGGCGGAACGAGCAGTACTTC.